This T cell receptor beta chain was observed in a study of shared clonotypes between healthy human individuals. CDR3 length: 12 amino acids. Germline V gene data show CDR1 as MGHDK and CDR2 as SYGVNS. V lost 5 bases to trimming and J lost 5 bases, with 6 bases between them. Naive CD8 cells lacked CD45RO and underwent positive selection for CCR7, leaving out terminally differentiated effector memory CD45RA+ cells. Sequencing was performed with immunoSEQ multiplex PCR; in TCRdb, only in-frame clones are kept and a portion is missing. Among about 1.9 million clones listed, 93% were seen once. The sequenced sample consisted of naive CD8+ T cells from PBMCs. This TCR came from a man aged 18 to 35 in good health. Some clones in this sample may be carry-over from other donors' samples. V gene TRBV25-1 combines with J gene TRBJ2-2; no clear D gene. The DNA for the CDR3 is TGTGCCAGCAGTAGGGAAACCGGGGAGCTGTTTTTT. This translates into CASSRETGELFF.